These 22 T cell receptor beta chains originate from one sample sequenced in a study of vaccination effects on CD4 cells after COVID-19. ViraFEST assay sequencing came after antigen-specific CD4+ T cells were expanded with viral peptide pools. Subsequent to a culture period of around 10 days, CD4+ T cells were isolated. Absence of prior SARS-CoV-2 infection characterized the vaccine recipients, who showed negative nucleocapsid antibodies. Only in-frame clones appear in the TCRdb table, and some are missing; sequencing was by immunoSEQ multiplex PCR. The profile shows approximately 25,000 clones, 72% of them singletons. Antigens of these TCRs are unknown. Source: CD4+ T cells from PBMCs cultured with SARS-CoV-2 spike peptides, taken before COVID-19 vaccination. Every receptor here comes from a human donor who received a COVID-19 vaccine.

The chain recombines TRBV4-1 with TRBJ1-2, with 7 bases fitting TRBD1. This CDR3 is built from 16 residues. Germline CDR1 reads MGHRA; CDR2 reads YSYEKL. V lost 5 bases to trimming and J lost 0 bases; unmatched junction nucleotides: 9. CDR3 sequence reads: CASSKPGQSSNYGYTF. Here the CDR3 DNA reads TGCGCCAGCAGCAAACCGGGACAGAGTTCTAACTATGGCTACACCTTC.

The V and J genes are TRBV6-2 or TRBV6-3 and TRBJ2-5; weak D call: TRBD1 (5 bases). V gave up 7 bases and J gave up 6 bases, with 18 bases separating them. The CDR3 is made up of 14 amino acids. Germline assignment: CDR1 MNHEY and CDR2 SVGEGT. As DNA, the CDR3 is TGTGCCAGCAACCCAACAGGCGGTGGGCAGACCCAGTACTTC. The encoded protein is CASNPTGGGQTQYF.

This clone was recorded only once. V gene TRBV5-8 combines with J gene TRBJ2-1; 8 bases match TRBD1. The germline gives CDR1 SGHTS, CDR2 YDEGEE. The CDR3 length is 16 residues. Trimming at V came to 4 bases and at J to 2 bases, leaving 8 bases not matched to a gene. This chain's CDR3 is CASSGTGTGAYNEQFF. The CDR3 DNA follows: TGTGCCAGCAGCGGAACCGGGACAGGAGCCTACAATGAGCAGTTCTTC.

The V gene is TRBV12-5, the J gene TRBJ2-1, with no clear D. V was trimmed by 6 bases and J by 8 bases, leaving 14 bases between them. This CDR3 comprises 13 residues. Germline V CDR1 and CDR2: LGHNT, FRNRAP. The CDR3 sequence is CASGTQQAYEQFF. The CDR3 nucleotides are TGTGCTAGTGGAACCCAGCAGGCCTATGAGCAGTTCTTC.

CDR3 sequence reads: CASRAIRSGELFF. The CDR3 nucleotides read TGTGCCAGCAGGGCCATACGTAGCGGGGAGCTGTTTTTT. The chain has TRBV6-5 and TRBJ2-2, with D unresolved. This CDR3 has 13 residues. From germline, CDR1 is MNHEY and CDR2 SVGAGI. V dropped 6 bases and J dropped 7 bases, with 12 bases sitting between them.

The gene calls are TRBV11-2 and TRBJ2-1, with 11 bases aligning to TRBD2. The CDR3 consists of 14 residues. Germline V gene lookup returns CDR1 SGHAT and CDR2 FQNNGV. Trimming cost V 3 bases and J 10 bases; bases outside gene matches: 5. The CDR3 spells CASSLASGRWEQFF. The CDR3 DNA reads TGTGCCAGCAGCTTGGCTAGCGGGAGGTGGGAGCAGTTCTTC.

The chain carries TRBV19 and TRBJ1-5; a weak D match, TRBD1 (6 bases). Germline V gives CDR1 LNHDA, CDR2 SQIVND (reference sequence). CDR3 length: 17 residues. With 10 bases removed from V and 2 bases from J, the gap between germline ends came to 24 bases. The CDR3 DNA sequence: TGTGCCACCAACCCCGGGCAGGGGCGAGGAGGCAATCAGCCCCAGCATTTT. Its protein is CATNPGQGRGGNQPQHF. Supplemented by reference TRBV19 and TRBJ1-5, the full variable domain reads DGGITQSPKYLFRKEGQNVTLSCEQNLNHDAMYWYRQDPGQGLRLIYYSQIVNDFQKGDIAEGYSVSREKKESFPLTVTSAQKNPTAFYLCATNPGQGRGGNQPQHFGDGTRLSIL.

This clone was counted a few times. The chain combines TRBV9 with TRBJ1-2, with D tentatively TRBD1 (6 bases). The CDR3 is 15 residues long. In germline, CDR1 is SGDLS, CDR2 YYNGEE. V shed 6 bases and J shed 4 bases, with 19 bases lying between them. CDR3 DNA: TGTGCCAGCACCCTAGAGGAGGGGACATCCTATGGCTACACCTTC. Translated: CASTLEEGTSYGYTF. Supplemented by reference TRBV9 and TRBJ1-2, the full variable domain reads DSGVTQTPKHLITATGQRVTLRCSPRSGDLSVYWYQQSLDQGLQFLIQYYNGEERAKGNILERFSAQQFPDLHSELNLSSLELGDSALYFCASTLEEGTSYGYTFGSGTRLTVV.

The J gene is TRBJ2-1, the V gene TRBV4-1; D gene uncertain. CDR1 and CDR2 from the germline V gene are MGHRA and YSYEKL. V gave up 0 bases and J gave up 5 bases, with 8 bases separating them. The CDR3 runs 14 residues. CDR3 sequence: CASSQEYINNEQFF. The CDR3 region has the DNA TGCGCCAGCAGCCAAGAATACATTAACAATGAGCAGTTCTTC.

This clone occurred a few times. The CDR3 DNA is TGTGCCAGTAGTAGAGGACTAGCATTAACGGGGGAGCAGTACTTC. This translates into CASSRGLALTGEQYF. The rearrangement uses TRBV19 and TRBJ2-7, with 8 bases matching TRBD2. The CDR3 is 15 residues long. Germline-derived CDR1 and CDR2 are LNHDA and SQIVND (reference sequence). The trim removed 4 bases at V and 7 bases at J, leaving 12 bases unmatched.

This chain connects TRBV13 to TRBJ2-7; 12 nucleotides match TRBD2. The CDR3 spans 15 residues. Trimming removed 1 base from V and 9 bases from J; junction bases left unmatched: 7. CDR1 PRHDT and CDR2 FYEKMQ come from the germline V gene (reference sequence). The CDR3 DNA is TGTGCCAGCAGCTTAGAACTAGCGGGGGGCGGAAGGCAGTACTTC. This gives the protein CASSLELAGGGRQYF.

The genes are TRBV11-3 and TRBJ2-1; D may be TRBD1 (5 bases). The CDR3 has 14 residues. The V gene lost 3 bases and the J gene lost 6 bases, with 12 bases spanning the gap. The germline V gene encodes CDR1 SGHNT and CDR2 YENEEA. The CDR3 loop is CASSFTVDSNEQFF. The CDR3 DNA reads TGTGCCAGCAGCTTCACCGTAGACAGCAATGAGCAGTTCTTC. The full variable domain, with the rest looked up from reference TRBV11-3 and TRBJ2-1, is EAGVVQSPRYKIIEKKQPVAFWCNPISGHNTLYWYLQNLGQGPELLIRYENEEAVDDSQLPKDRFSAERLKGVDSTLKIQPAELGDSAVYLCASSFTVDSNEQFFGPGTRLTVL.

This clone was detected a few times. The chain uses TRBV30 and TRBJ2-2, with D maybe TRBD1 (5 bases). This CDR3 is built from 14 residues. Germline V CDR1 and CDR2: GTSNPN, SVGIG (reference sequence). Between the trimmed V and J ends, which lost 1 base and 2 bases, there was a span of 8 bases. In DNA form, the CDR3 reads TGTGCCTGGAGTGGGCAGGGTAACACCGGGGAGCTGTTTTTT. This codes for CAWSGQGNTGELFF.

This clone was observed a few times. The chain links TRBV19 to TRBJ2-7; D tentatively fits TRBD1 or TRBD2 (6 bases each). Trimming took off 5 bases at V and 3 bases at J, with 14 bases between the two ends. Germline lookup yields CDR1 LNHDA and CDR2 SQIVND (reference sequence). CDR3 length: 14 residues. The CDR3 region has the DNA TGTGCCAGTAGTCGGGAGACAGGCCTCTACGAGCAGTACTTC. Amino acid sequence: CASSRETGLYEQYF.

The chain uses TRBV6-1 and TRBJ2-1; TRBD2 is a possible D gene (6 bases). This CDR3 has 15 residues. CDR1 and CDR2 from the germline V gene are MNHNS and SASEGT. Trimming left V 2 bases short and J 0 bases short, with 8 bases between. The DNA of the CDR3 is TGTGCCAGCAGTGAATACGGGAGCTCCTACAATGAGCAGTTCTTC. Its protein product is CASSEYGSSYNEQFF.

This rearrangement joins TRBV5-1 to TRBJ1-4; D ambiguous. Germline values: CDR1 SGHRS, CDR2 YFSETQ. The CDR3 loop spans 15 amino acids. Trimming took 7 bases from V and 8 from J, leaving 21 bases between them. Here the CDR3 DNA reads TGCGCCAGCGCGGTCCAGCCAGCAATAGAAGAAAAACTGTTTTTT. This sequence encodes CASAVQPAIEEKLFF. Looking up the rest from reference TRBV5-1 and TRBJ1-4 gives the full variable domain: KAGVTQTPRYLIKTRGQQVTLSCSPISGHRSVSWYQQTPGQGLQFLFEYFSETQRNKGNFPGRFSGRQFSNSRSEMNVSTLELGDSALYLCASAVQPAIEEKLFFGSGTQLSVL.

V gene TRBV7-2 combines with J gene TRBJ2-3, with 7 positions matching TRBD2. Germline V gene data show CDR1 as SGHTA and CDR2 as FQGNSA. Trimming removed 1 base from V and 3 bases from J; junction bases left unmatched: 7. This CDR3 has 16 amino acids. The CDR3 DNA follows: TGTGCCAGCAGCTTAGTCGGCTGGGGAGGGACAGATACGCAGTATTTT. Its protein product is CASSLVGWGGTDTQYF.

The V call is TRBV7-9, the J call TRBJ1-5; D gene ambiguous. CDR3 size: 14 residues. V lost 1 base and J 5 bases, leaving 9 bases between the germline ends. Germline-derived CDR1 and CDR2 are SEHNR and FQNEAQ (reference sequence). DNA for the CDR3: TGTGCCAGCAGCTTAGAAGAGGCTTATCAGCCCCAGCATTTT. This sequence encodes CASSLEEAYQPQHF.

This chain links TRBV18 with TRBJ1-4; D remains ambiguous. The CDR3 is made up of 14 amino acids. Trimming stripped 6 bases from V and 0 bases from J, with 8 bases between. Germline lookup yields CDR1 KGHSH and CDR2 LQKENI. The CDR3 loop reads CASSAGATNEKLFF. Written as DNA, the CDR3 is TGTGCCAGCTCCGCAGGAGCAACTAATGAAAAACTGTTTTTT.

This chain uses TRBV19 with TRBJ2-5, with TRBD2 matching over 14 bases. The CDR3 extends over 16 amino acids. V trimming: 4 bases; J trimming: 2 bases; junction bases outside the gene matches: 3. The germline V gene encodes CDR1 LNHDA and CDR2 SQIVND (reference sequence). The CDR3 reads CASSTRTSGGQETQYF. In DNA form, the CDR3 reads TGTGCCAGTAGTACGCGGACTAGCGGGGGGCAAGAGACCCAGTACTTC.

V usage is TRBV10-2 and J usage is TRBJ1-2; D is perhaps TRBD1 (6 bases). This CDR3 comprises 12 residues. V was shortened by 5 bases and J by 4 bases, with 8 bases between the two germline ends. Germline CDR1 reads WSHSY; CDR2 reads SAAADI. Written as DNA, the CDR3 is TGCGCCAGCAGTCTGGACAGCTATGGCTACACCTTC. As protein: CASSLDSYGYTF.

The chain couples TRBV5-5 to TRBJ1-5; 9 bases line up with TRBD1. The CDR3 has 17 residues. Germline assignment: CDR1 SGHKS and CDR2 YYEKEE (reference sequence). V lost 2 bases and J lost 4; bases outside the gene matches: 10. The CDR3 nucleotides are TGTGCCAGCAGCTTTGTGGGGCCCGGGACAGGGAATCAGCCCCAGCATTTT. Residues: CASSFVGPGTGNQPQHF.